A single sample gave rise to the 22 T cell receptor beta chains below, sequenced in a study of response to subunit inactivated influenza vaccine. TCRdb reprocessed the RT-PCR reads with MiXCR, giving one entry per CDR3 protein. The table has about 500,000 distinct CDR3 sequences, approximately 16% seen once. The specimen was CD4+ T cells sorted from PBMCs, collected around 2 years after vaccination. The receptors shown here come from a man aged 50 to 75 who received an inactivated influenza vaccine.

This clonotype was seen many times. J is TRBJ1-5 and V is TRBV5-6; possibly TRBD1 for D (6 bases). Deletions cut 1 base from V and 3 bases from J, with 8 bases between. Germline CDR1 and CDR2: SGHDT and YYEEEE. This CDR3 is built from 14 residues. The CDR3 DNA is TGTGCCAGCAGCTTGACAGGGATCAATCAGCCCCAGCATTTT. This sequence encodes CASSLTGINQPQHF.

V and J are TRBV6-1 and TRBJ2-7, with 10 bases fitting TRBD1. J gave up 5 bases and V 6 bases, and 7 bases lay outside the gene matches. The CDR3 loop spans 14 amino acids. Germline loops: CDR1 MNHNS, CDR2 SASEGT. The CDR3 spells CASSPGTGAHEQYF. DNA for the CDR3: TGTGCCAGCAGCCCCGGGACAGGGGCCCACGAGCAGTACTTC.

This clonotype occurred a few times. The chain employs TRBV30 and TRBJ2-1, with 13 bases that match TRBD2. The CDR3 has 15 amino acids. V lost 2 bases, J lost 7 bases, and 5 bases stayed unmatched. CDR1 is GTSNPN and CDR2 is SVGIG in the germline V gene (reference sequence). The CDR3 DNA sequence: TGTGCCTGGAGTATAAAACTAGCGGGGGGGAATGAGCAGTTCTTC. This sequence encodes CAWSIKLAGGNEQFF.

This clonotype appeared many times. This chain uses TRBV20-1 with TRBJ2-3; TRBD2 agrees at 11 bases. Looked up from germline, CDR1 is DFQATT and CDR2 is SNEGSKA (reference sequence). With 6 bases clipped from V and 4 bases from J, the junction kept 9 bases outside the gene matches. The CDR3 length is 15 residues. The CDR3 nucleotides read TGCAGTGCCCAAATGACTAGCGGGATTTCAGATACGCAGTATTTT. Its protein product is CSAQMTSGISDTQYF.

The J gene is TRBJ1-1, the V gene TRBV5-1; tentatively, D is TRBD1 (5 bases). The CDR3 sequence is 16 residues long. CDR1 SGHRS and CDR2 YFSETQ come from the germline V gene. V was trimmed by 4 bases and J by 5 bases, leaving 21 bases between them. CDR3 bases: TGCGCCAGCAGCCTGGAATCGGAAGGGACCGGGACTGAAGCTTTCTTT. This encodes CASSLESEGTGTEAFF.

Ten or more counts support this clonotype. The chain employs TRBV19 and TRBJ2-3, with D perhaps matching TRBD1 or TRBD2 (5 bases each). The CDR3 runs 13 residues. Trimming left V 7 bases short and J 0 bases short, with 8 bases between. The V gene's germline CDR1 is LNHDA and CDR2 SQIVND (reference sequence). CDR3 sequence: CASKGPSTDTQYF. DNA for the CDR3: TGTGCCAGTAAGGGACCGAGCACAGATACGCAGTATTTT.

This clonotype was counted only a few times. This chain joins TRBV20-1 and TRBJ2-1; the match to TRBD1 covers 9 bases. V was pared by 3 bases and J by 8 bases, with 5 bases of the junction left unmatched. Germline CDR1 is DFQATT and CDR2 is SNEGSKA (reference sequence). The CDR3 loop spans 13 amino acids. CDR3 DNA sequence: TGCAGTGCTAGTGGGACAGGGAAAGATGAGCAGTTCTTC. Translated: CSASGTGKDEQFF.

This clonotype was detected only a few times. The chain is built from TRBV5-1 and TRBJ2-2, with 8 bases matching TRBD1. Germline CDR1 and CDR2: SGHRS and YFSETQ. The CDR3 is 15 residues long. With V trimmed by 4 bases and J by 8 bases, 10 bases remained unmatched. The CDR3 DNA sequence: TGCGCCAGCAGCCGCGGGACAGGTCCGCGGGGGGAGCTGTTTTTT. This sequence encodes CASSRGTGPRGELFF.

This clonotype was seen only a few times. V gene TRBV6-1 combines with J gene TRBJ1-5, with D possibly being TRBD1 (5 bases). CDR1 and CDR2 (germline): MNHNS, SASEGT. This CDR3 has 17 residues. The V end was cut by 6 bases, the J end by 1 base, with 19 bases between. CDR3 DNA sequence: TGTGCCAGCAGCCAATACGGGACTACTGTCAGCAATCAGCCCCAGCATTTT. As protein: CASSQYGTTVSNQPQHF.

In this sample, this clonotype turned up a few times. The gene calls are TRBV6-2 or TRBV6-3 and TRBJ2-3, with a possible D match to TRBD2 (6 bases). V was trimmed by 10 bases and J by 4 bases, leaving 18 bases between them. From germline, CDR1 is MNHEY and CDR2 SVGEGT. The CDR3 is 14 amino acids. The CDR3: CAIHEAGRSDTQYF. As DNA, the CDR3 is TGTGCCATCCACGAGGCAGGGAGGTCAGATACGCAGTATTTT.

The chain is built from TRBV5-6 and TRBJ2-1; 8 nucleotides align to TRBD2. This CDR3 has 14 amino acids. V lost 6 bases, J lost 1 base, and 3 bases stayed unmatched. Germline CDR1 is SGHDT and CDR2 is YYEEEE. CDR3 residues: CASIRGGSYNEQFF. DNA for the CDR3: TGTGCCAGCATCCGGGGGGGATCCTACAATGAGCAGTTCTTC.

This clonotype was seen repeatedly, ten times or more. The V and J genes are TRBV6-5 and TRBJ2-3, with D perhaps TRBD1 (6 bases). This CDR3 comprises 14 residues. V lost 3 bases to trimming and J lost 6 bases, with 13 bases between them. In germline, CDR1 is MNHEY, CDR2 SVGAGI. The CDR3 DNA is TGTGCCAGCAGTTATCAGGGGAAGAGGGATACGCAGTATTTT. This sequence encodes CASSYQGKRDTQYF.

V is TRBV5-1 and J is TRBJ2-1; D uncertain. The germline V gene has CDR1 SGHRS and CDR2 YFSETQ. V lost 0 bases to trimming and J lost 2 bases, with 3 bases between them. The CDR3 spans 13 residues. The DNA of the CDR3 is TGCGCCAGCAGCTTGGTTCCCTACAATGAGCAGTTCTTC. Protein: CASSLVPYNEQFF.

This clonotype was found a few times. The chain employs TRBV5-4 and TRBJ2-1; 7 positions agree with TRBD2. CDR1 is SGHNT, CDR2 YYREEE, per germline (reference sequence). This CDR3 is 15 amino acids long. With V trimmed by 0 bases and J by 9 bases, 9 bases remained unmatched. DNA for the CDR3: TGTGCCAGCAGCTTGGTTTCTAGCGGAGAGACTGAGCAGTTCTTC. It translates to CASSLVSSGETEQFF.

There are a few counts of this clonotype. The rearrangement joins TRBV6-2 or TRBV6-3 to TRBJ2-1; no firm D call. V gave up 1 base and J gave up 5 bases, with 9 bases separating them. CDR1 is MNHEY, CDR2 SVGEGT, per germline. The CDR3 covers 14 residues. CDR3 DNA sequence: TGTGCCAGCAGTTACTTGGGTGCGGACAATGAGCAGTTCTTC. Translated, it gives CASSYLGADNEQFF.

This clonotype was observed a few times. The rearrangement joins TRBV20-1 to TRBJ1-6; D is unclear. CDR1 DFQATT and CDR2 SNEGSKA come from the germline V gene (reference sequence). V was pared by 3 bases and J by 10 bases, with 16 bases between. The CDR3 has 14 residues. The CDR3 DNA reads as TGCAGTGCTAGGGTAGGCGACGGCGGATCACCCCTCCACTTT. Encoded protein: CSARVGDGGSPLHF.

This clonotype was observed many times. J is TRBJ1-5 and V is TRBV7-9; no clear D gene. V was shortened by 7 bases and J by 4 bases, with 11 bases between the two germline ends. CDR3 length: 13 amino acids. Germline V gene data show CDR1 as SEHNR and CDR2 as FQNEAQ (reference sequence). The DNA for the CDR3 is TGTGCCAGCACCATGGGAGGAAATCAGCCCCAGCATTTT. Protein product: CASTMGGNQPQHF.

V usage is TRBV4-2 and J usage is TRBJ1-5; D is unclear. The CDR3 covers 15 residues. Germline lookup yields CDR1 LGHNA and CDR2 YNFKEQ. Trimming pared 0 bases from V and 6 bases from J, leaving 12 bases between. The CDR3 sequence: CASSQDFWGGQPQHF. As DNA, the CDR3 is TGTGCCAGCAGCCAAGATTTTTGGGGAGGTCAGCCCCAGCATTTT.

This clonotype showed up many times. The chain is built from TRBV20-1 and TRBJ2-3; 8 nucleotides agree with TRBD2. The CDR3 covers 13 residues. The germline CDR1 and CDR2 sequences are DFQATT and SNEGSKA (reference sequence). The CDR3 DNA reads as TGCACGAGCGGGAGAGGGGGCACAGATACGCAGTATTTT. This encodes CTSGRGGTDTQYF.

The rearrangement links TRBV6-1 to TRBJ2-3; TRBD2 agrees at 13 bases. The V and J ends lost 8 bases and 2 bases, in that order; junction bases with no gene match: 10. Germline-derived CDR1 and CDR2 are MNHNS and SASEGT. The CDR3 is 17 residues long. This chain's CDR3 is CASGKGTSGMITDTQYF. The CDR3 DNA is TGTGCCAGCGGAAAGGGGACTAGCGGGATGATCACAGATACGCAGTATTTT.

This clonotype was observed a few times. The chain has TRBV7-6 and TRBJ1-4; D possibly corresponds to TRBD1 (6 bases). Germline V gene sequence: CDR1 SGHVS, CDR2 FNYEAQ. There are 14 residues in the CDR3. V was trimmed by 6 bases and J by 8 bases, leaving 16 bases between them. DNA for the CDR3: TGTGCCAGCAGTGCAGGGGTTTCGGGGGAAAAACTGTTTTTT. This translates into CASSAGVSGEKLFF. Filled out from reference TRBV7-6 and TRBJ1-4, the complete variable domain reads GAGVSQSPRYKVTKRGQDVALRCDPISGHVSLYWYRQALGQGPEFLTYFNYEAQQDKSGLPNDRFSAERPEGSISTLTIQRTEQRDSAMYRCASSAGVSGEKLFFGSGTQLSVL.

Many counts were recorded for this clonotype. This sequence joins TRBV5-1 and TRBJ2-7, with D perhaps TRBD1 (5 bases). The germline V gene encodes CDR1 SGHRS and CDR2 YFSETQ. This CDR3 has 13 residues. Trimming took off 5 bases at V and 2 bases at J, with 11 bases between the two ends. The CDR3 loop reads CASRLTEAYEQYF. Written as DNA, the CDR3 is TGCGCCAGCAGGCTGACAGAAGCCTACGAGCAGTACTTC.